A single sample is the source of the 26 T cell receptor beta chains below, sequenced in a study of blood T cell repertoires in COVID-19. Data came from immunoSEQ multiplex PCR; TCRdb stores just in-frame clones and leaves some out. The sample yields around 120,000 clones, over 80% seen once. The sample consisted of peripheral blood. The receptors originated from a woman aged 70-85 years with acute or convalescent COVID-19.

V gene TRBV2 combines with J gene TRBJ1-4; TRBD1 might be the D (5 bases). Germline V lookup: CDR1 SNHLY, CDR2 FYNNEI. This CDR3 spans 12 amino acids. V was pared by 6 bases and J by 4 bases, with 6 bases between. CDR3 sequence (DNA): TGTGCCAGCAGCGACAGTAATGAAAAACTGTTTTTT. Translating it yields CASSDSNEKLFF.

This clone was seen a single time. The chain recombines TRBV29-1 with TRBJ1-5; 10 bases are a match to TRBD1. The CDR3 loop spans 13 amino acids. V was clipped by 7 bases and J by 4 bases; unmatched bases: 4. From germline, CDR1 is SQVTM and CDR2 ANQGSEA. In nucleotides, the CDR3 is TGCAGCGCTGGACAGGGGGTTAATCAGCCCCAGCATTTT. Translated: CSAGQGVNQPQHF.

The rearrangement uses TRBV9 and TRBJ2-1; 9 bases are shared with TRBD2. Germline values: CDR1 SGDLS, CDR2 YYNGEE. The CDR3 loop spans 16 amino acids. J gave up 1 base and V 4 bases, and 6 bases lay outside the gene matches. The CDR3 is CASSRSGGPSYNEQFF. CDR3 DNA: TGTGCCAGCAGCAGGAGCGGGGGGCCTTCCTACAATGAGCAGTTCTTC.

This chain links TRBV3-1 (or the pseudogene TRBV3-2) with TRBJ2-5; 9 bases map to TRBD2. After removal of 0 bases from V and 2 bases from J, the junction contained 4 bases not matched to a gene. The germline CDR1 and CDR2 sequences are LGHDT and YNNKEL (reference sequence). This CDR3 comprises 16 residues. Here the CDR3 DNA reads TGTGCCAGCAGCCAAGATAGGACTAGCGTACAAGAGACCCAGTACTTC. It codes for CASSQDRTSVQETQYF.

The V call is TRBV5-1, the J call TRBJ1-5; D not certain. CDR1 is SGHRS, CDR2 YFSETQ, per germline. V gave up 1 base and J gave up 0 bases, with 8 bases separating them. CDR3 size: 15 residues. The CDR3: CASSLNGYSNQPQHF. The DNA of the CDR3 is TGCGCCAGCAGCTTGAACGGTTATAGCAATCAGCCCCAGCATTTT.

A few counts support this clone. The rearrangement uses TRBV18 and TRBJ1-5; D might be TRBD1 (6 bases). CDR3 length: 15 amino acids. Trimming took 2 bases from V and 6 from J, leaving 14 bases between them. The germline CDR1 and CDR2 sequences are KGHSH and LQKENI. This chain's CDR3 is CASSPRQGFIQPQHF. For the CDR3, the DNA is TGTGCCAGCTCACCAAGGCAGGGGTTTATTCAGCCCCAGCATTTT.

This clone was seen just once. V and J are TRBV5-6 and TRBJ2-1; 9 nucleotides line up with TRBD2. V shed 4 bases, J shed 4 bases, and the junction held 12 bases outside the gene matches. From germline, CDR1 is SGHDT and CDR2 YYEEEE. CDR3 length equals 17 residues. The CDR3 protein is CASSPRASGGLYNEQFF. The CDR3 nucleotides are TGTGCCAGCAGCCCCCGGGCCAGCGGGGGGTTATACAATGAGCAGTTCTTC.

The genes are TRBV7-2 and TRBJ2-2; D is uncertain. The V end was cut by 0 bases, the J end by 5 bases, with 4 bases between. The CDR3 spans 13 residues. CDR1 and CDR2 from the germline V gene are SGHTA and FQGNSA. In DNA form, the CDR3 reads TGTGCCAGCAGCTTAGCGCGTACCGGGGAGCTGTTTTTT. As protein: CASSLARTGELFF.

This chain's CDR3 is CASSSGTGETQYF. For the CDR3, the DNA is TGTGCCAGCAGCTCCGGGACAGGAGAGACCCAGTACTTC. The chain has TRBV5-6 and TRBJ2-5; 8 nucleotides line up with TRBD1. This CDR3 region has 13 residues. The trim removed 3 bases at V and 4 bases at J, leaving 2 bases unmatched. CDR1 is SGHDT and CDR2 is YYEEEE in the germline V gene. The full variable domain, its missing parts supplied by reference TRBV5-6 and TRBJ2-5, is DAGVTQSPTHLIKTRGQQVTLRCSPKSGHDTVSWYQQALGQGPQFIFQYYEEEERQRGNFPDRFSGHQFPNYSSELNVNALLLGDSALYLCASSSGTGETQYFGPGTRLLVL.

The CDR3 protein is CASSATRGYTF. The CDR3 region has the DNA TGTGCCAGCAGTGCCACGAGGGGCTACACCTTC. The J gene is TRBJ1-2, the V gene TRBV28; D unclear. Germline loops: CDR1 MDHEN, CDR2 SYDVKM. Trimming stripped 5 bases from V and 8 bases from J, with 9 bases between. The CDR3 covers 11 residues.

The gene calls are TRBV20-1 and TRBJ1-5; 11 bases align to TRBD1. Germline V gene lookup returns CDR1 DFQATT and CDR2 SNEGSKA (reference sequence). Trimming at V came to 3 bases and at J to 6 bases, leaving 16 bases not matched to a gene. This CDR3 has 18 residues. The CDR3 spells CSASLDRGQKGRRQPQHF. The CDR3 DNA reads TGCAGTGCTAGTTTGGACAGGGGGCAAAAAGGAAGGCGTCAGCCCCAGCATTTT.

This sequence joins TRBV5-1 and TRBJ1-4; 7 bases match TRBD1. V gave up 4 bases and J gave up 5 bases; unmatched junction bases: 8. The CDR3 runs to 15 residues. Germline V gives CDR1 SGHRS, CDR2 YFSETQ. CDR3 sequence (DNA): TGCGCCAGCAGCGTCGACAGGGCGGGGAATGAAAAACTGTTTTTT. This encodes CASSVDRAGNEKLFF.

Only one count was recorded for this clone. The V and J genes are TRBV5-1 and TRBJ2-1; possibly TRBD1 for D (6 bases). Germline V gene lookup returns CDR1 SGHRS and CDR2 YFSETQ. The CDR3 sequence is 15 residues long. V lost 1 base, J lost 2 bases, and 10 bases lay in between. CDR3 in amino acids: CASSLFAGAYNEQFF. The DNA of the CDR3 is TGCGCCAGCAGCTTGTTCGCAGGGGCCTACAATGAGCAGTTCTTC. Using reference TRBV5-1 and TRBJ2-1 for the parts outside the CDR3, the full variable domain is KAGVTQTPRYLIKTRGQQVTLSCSPISGHRSVSWYQQTPGQGLQFLFEYFSETQRNKGNFPGRFSGRQFSNSRSEMNVSTLELGDSALYLCASSLFAGAYNEQFFGPGTRLTVL.

The V gene is TRBV3-1 (or the pseudogene TRBV3-2), the J gene TRBJ2-5, with D perhaps matching TRBD2 (5 bases). The CDR3 covers 15 residues. V was cut by 2 bases and J by 1 base, with 11 bases left in between. Germline lookup yields CDR1 LGHDT and CDR2 YNNKEL (reference sequence). The CDR3: CASSQQTRPQETQYF. CDR3 nucleotides: TGTGCCAGCAGCCAACAAACTAGACCCCAAGAGACCCAGTACTTC.

This sequence joins TRBV2 and TRBJ1-2, with 8 nucleotides matching TRBD1. After removal of 5 bases from V and 4 bases from J, the junction contained 15 bases not matched to a gene. Germline CDR1 and CDR2: SNHLY and FYNNEI. The CDR3 totals 17 residues. The DNA of the CDR3 is TGTGCCAGCAGTCCGCAGGGGGCGCCCACTATTCTCTATGGCTACACCTTC. It yields the protein CASSPQGAPTILYGYTF. Full variable domain (rest looked up from reference TRBV2 and TRBJ1-2): EPEVTQTPSHQVTQMGQEVILRCVPISNHLYFYWYRQILGQKVEFLVSFYNNEISEKSEIFDDQFSVERPDGSNFTLKIRSTKLEDSAMYFCASSPQGAPTILYGYTFGSGTRLTVV.

The rearrangement joins TRBV11-2 to TRBJ1-6; no firm D call. This CDR3 spans 13 amino acids. Trimming removed 5 bases at V and 8 bases at J, with 10 bases between. The germline CDR1 and CDR2 sequences are SGHAT and FQNNGV. The CDR3 nucleotides read TGTGCCAGCAGCCCCTTGGACTATTCACCCCTCCACTTT. Protein sequence: CASSPLDYSPLHF.

The chain carries TRBV28 and TRBJ1-5, with a weak D call TRBD1 (5 bases). This CDR3 contains 15 residues. The V gene's germline CDR1 is MDHEN and CDR2 SYDVKM. V lost 3 bases, J lost 0 bases, and 9 bases lay in between. CDR3 nucleotides: TGTGCCAGCAGTTTCCGGGGGAATAGCAATCAGCCCCAGCATTTT. This codes for CASSFRGNSNQPQHF. The complete variable domain, with remaining parts taken from reference TRBV28 and TRBJ1-5, reads DVKVTQSSRYLVKRTGEKVFLECVQDMDHENMFWYRQDPGLGLRLIYFSYDVKMKEKGDIPEGYSVSREKKERFSLILESASTNQTSMYLCASSFRGNSNQPQHFGDGTRLSIL.

The chain couples TRBV9 to TRBJ2-5; 15 bases line up with TRBD2. Germline values: CDR1 SGDLS, CDR2 YYNGEE. J gave up 4 bases and V 3 bases, and 4 bases lay outside the gene matches. The CDR3 is 16 amino acids. CDR3 nucleotides: TGTGCCAGCAGCGGGACTAGCGGGGGGGCGAGAGAGACCCAGTACTTC. It translates to CASSGTSGGARETQYF.

This chain connects TRBV6-1 to TRBJ1-1; 10 positions match TRBD1. CDR3 length: 14 residues. Germline lookup yields CDR1 MNHNS and CDR2 SASEGT. Trimming took 3 bases from V and 4 from J; bases not matched to a gene: 2. CDR3 in DNA: TGTGCCAGCAGTGAGGGACAGGGGAGCACTGAAGCTTTCTTT. Its translation is CASSEGQGSTEAFF.

This chain uses TRBV7-2 with TRBJ1-2; D remains unclear. This CDR3 has 14 residues. Trimming removed 1 base at V and 7 bases at J, with 13 bases between. CDR1 SGHTA and CDR2 FQGNSA come from the germline V gene. CDR3 protein: CASSLGRTPGGYTF. The CDR3 DNA is TGTGCCAGCAGCTTAGGTCGGACTCCCGGTGGCTACACCTTC. The whole variable domain, filled in from reference TRBV7-2 and TRBJ1-2, reads GAGVSQSPSNKVTEKGKDVELRCDPISGHTALYWYRQSLGQGLEFLIYFQGNSAPDKSGLPSDRFSAERTGGSVSTLTIQRTQQEDSAVYLCASSLGRTPGGYTFGSGTRLTVV.

This clone was counted a single time. The V gene is TRBV28, the J gene TRBJ2-7, with 7 bases fitting TRBD1. In germline, CDR1 is MDHEN, CDR2 SYDVKM. V lost 7 bases, J lost 4 bases, and 16 bases stayed unmatched. The CDR3 extends over 16 amino acids. Here the CDR3 reads CASTLRSGTAKYEQYF. The CDR3, as DNA: TGTGCCAGCACCCTTCGCTCGGGGACAGCTAAATACGAGCAGTACTTC.

The rearrangement uses TRBV6-4 and TRBJ2-5; tentative D call: TRBD2 (5 bases). V gave up 4 bases and J gave up 1 base, with 13 bases separating them. Germline assignment: CDR1 MRHNA and CDR2 SNTAGT. The CDR3 is 15 amino acids. CDR3 protein: CASSASGSFQETQYF. The DNA for the CDR3 is TGTGCCAGCAGTGCCTCGGGGAGCTTCCAAGAGACCCAGTACTTC.

The J gene is TRBJ2-1, the V gene TRBV7-9, with 7 nucleotides matching TRBD1. Looked up from germline, CDR1 is SEHNR and CDR2 is FQNEAQ (reference sequence). This CDR3 is built from 15 residues. V dropped 6 bases and J dropped 5; count of bases not matched to a gene: 10. The CDR3 region is CASRLQQGSHNEQFF. CDR3 nucleotides: TGTGCCAGCAGACTCCAACAGGGGTCACACAATGAGCAGTTCTTC. Full variable domain (missing parts from reference TRBV7-9 and TRBJ2-1): DTGVSQNPRHKITKRGQNVTFRCDPISEHNRLYWYRQTLGQGPEFLTYFQNEAQLEKSRLLSDRFSAERPKGSFSTLEIQRTEQGDSAMYLCASRLQQGSHNEQFFGPGTRLTVL.

This clone was seen a few times. The V and J genes are TRBV11-2 and TRBJ2-1; a possible D gene is TRBD1 (6 bases). This CDR3 contains 15 residues. Germline CDR1 reads SGHAT; CDR2 reads FQNNGV. V lost 2 bases to trimming and J lost 5 bases, with 13 bases between them. In DNA, the CDR3 is TGTGCCAGCAGCTTACAACAGGGTGGGGACAATGAGCAGTTCTTC. It translates to CASSLQQGGDNEQFF.

This clone was observed many times. V usage is TRBV28 and J usage is TRBJ1-2; D might be TRBD1 (5 bases). CDR1 and CDR2 from the germline V gene are MDHEN and SYDVKM. V lost 6 bases, J lost 0 bases, and 17 bases lay in between. The CDR3 is 16 amino acids. The CDR3 DNA reads as TGTGCCAGCAGACCAGTGGGGGGGATAGCTAACTATGGCTACACCTTC. The encoded protein is CASRPVGGIANYGYTF.

This chain uses TRBV7-3 with TRBJ1-1; D possibly corresponds to TRBD1 (6 bases). Trimming took 5 bases from V and 3 from J, leaving 10 bases between them. Germline V CDR1 and CDR2: SGHTA, FQGTGA. This CDR3 comprises 13 residues. CDR3 nucleotide sequence: TGTGCCAGCAGCCTCAACAGGGACACTGAAGCTTTCTTT. Protein sequence: CASSLNRDTEAFF.